Below are 3 T cell receptor beta chains sequenced from a single sample in a study of identifying expanded T cells in peripheral blood. The table came from immunoSEQ multiplex PCR; TCRdb's copy has only in-frame clones and leaves some out. The data show approximately 110,000 clones, with around 88% seen just once and 15% to 20% held by the top ten. Sequencing input: blood. All receptors come from a person between 18 and 75 years old in good health.

The rearrangement uses TRBV6-4 and TRBJ1-2, with unresolved D. The germline gives CDR1 MRHNA, CDR2 SNTAGT. V was pared by 6 bases and J by 1 base, with 27 bases between. The CDR3 is 19 amino acids. Here the CDR3 reads CASRLLGAGDTNNNYGYTF. For the CDR3, the DNA is TGTGCCAGCAGACTTCTAGGAGCTGGAGACACCAATAATAACTATGGCTACACCTTC.

The V and J genes are TRBV10-2 and TRBJ2-2, with 16 bases identical to TRBD2. Germline V gene data show CDR1 as WSHSY and CDR2 as SAAADI. V was pared by 3 bases and J by 4 bases, with 11 bases of the junction left unmatched. The CDR3 is 20 residues long. This chain's CDR3 is CASSDPRGTSGGAGTGELFF. CDR3 nucleotide sequence: TGCGCCAGCAGTGATCCAAGAGGGACTAGCGGGGGGGCAGGCACCGGGGAGCTGTTTTTT.

The rearrangement uses TRBV5-4 and TRBJ1-2, with D unresolved. The CDR3 loop spans 15 amino acids. Germline values: CDR1 SGHNT, CDR2 YYREEE (reference sequence). V lost 0 bases to trimming and J lost 0 bases, with 9 bases between them. CDR3 sequence: CASSLGWGSNYGYTF. CDR3 nucleotides: TGTGCCAGCAGCTTGGGCTGGGGTTCTAACTATGGCTACACCTTC.